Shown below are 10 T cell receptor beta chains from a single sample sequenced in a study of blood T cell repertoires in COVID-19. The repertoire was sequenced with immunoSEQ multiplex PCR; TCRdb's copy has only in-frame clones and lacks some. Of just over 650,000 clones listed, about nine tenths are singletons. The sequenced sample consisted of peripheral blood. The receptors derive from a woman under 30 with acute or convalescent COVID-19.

CDR3 protein: CASSLARNRGVNTIYF. CDR3 coding DNA: TGTGCCAGCAGCTTAGCGAGGAACAGGGGCGTAAACACCATATATTTT. V is TRBV7-2 and J is TRBJ1-3, with TRBD1 matching over 7 bases. Losses at the gene ends were 0 bases for V and 6 bases for J; bases not matched to a gene: 8. Per the germline V gene, CDR1 is SGHTA and CDR2 is FQGNSA. This CDR3 is 16 amino acids long.

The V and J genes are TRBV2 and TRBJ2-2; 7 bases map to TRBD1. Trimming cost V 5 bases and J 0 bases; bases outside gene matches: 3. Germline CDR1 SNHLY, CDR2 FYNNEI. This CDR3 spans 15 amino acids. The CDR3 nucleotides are TGTGCCAGCAGTTCCGGGACAGCGAACACCGGGGAGCTGTTTTTT. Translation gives CASSSGTANTGELFF.

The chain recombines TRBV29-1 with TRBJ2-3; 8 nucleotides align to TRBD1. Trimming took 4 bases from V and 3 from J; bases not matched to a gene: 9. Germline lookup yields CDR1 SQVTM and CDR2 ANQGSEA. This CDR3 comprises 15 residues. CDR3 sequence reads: CSVVGQGFLTDTQYF. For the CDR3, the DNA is TGCAGCGTTGTAGGACAGGGCTTCCTGACAGATACGCAGTATTTT.

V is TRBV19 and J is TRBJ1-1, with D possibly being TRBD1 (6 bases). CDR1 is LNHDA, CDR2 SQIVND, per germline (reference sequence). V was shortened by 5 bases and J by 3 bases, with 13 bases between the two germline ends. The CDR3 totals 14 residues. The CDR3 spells CASSAQGYHTEAFF. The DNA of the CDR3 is TGTGCCAGTAGTGCACAGGGTTACCACACTGAAGCTTTCTTT.

The CDR3 sequence is CASLSDSSYEQYF. In DNA, the CDR3 is TGTGCCAGCCTCTCGGACAGCTCCTACGAGCAGTACTTC. The V call is TRBV28, the J call TRBJ2-7, with D perhaps TRBD1 (6 bases). Trimming left V 8 bases short and J 0 bases short, with 11 bases between. Germline V gene lookup returns CDR1 MDHEN and CDR2 SYDVKM. The CDR3 length is 13 residues.

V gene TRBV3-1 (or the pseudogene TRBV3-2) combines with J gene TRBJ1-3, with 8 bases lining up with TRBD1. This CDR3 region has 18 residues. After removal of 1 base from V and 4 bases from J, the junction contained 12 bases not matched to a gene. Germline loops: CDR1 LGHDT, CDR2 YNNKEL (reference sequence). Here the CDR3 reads CASSQGTGRLLRGNTIYF. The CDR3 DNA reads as TGTGCCAGCAGCCAAGGGACAGGGAGACTCTTAAGAGGAAACACCATATATTTT.

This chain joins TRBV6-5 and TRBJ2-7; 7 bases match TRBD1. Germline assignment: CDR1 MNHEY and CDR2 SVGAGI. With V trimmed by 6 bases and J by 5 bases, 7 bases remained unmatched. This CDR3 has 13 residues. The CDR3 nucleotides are TGTGCCAGCAGCCGAACAGGGGTCGACGAGCAGTACTTC. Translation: CASSRTGVDEQYF.

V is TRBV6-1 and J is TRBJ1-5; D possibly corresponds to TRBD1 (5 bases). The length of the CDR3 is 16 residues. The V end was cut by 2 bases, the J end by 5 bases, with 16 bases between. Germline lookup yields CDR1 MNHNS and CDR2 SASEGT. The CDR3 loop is CASSEPPGGVHQPQHF. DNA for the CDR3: TGTGCCAGCAGTGAACCCCCCGGGGGGGTTCATCAGCCCCAGCATTTT.

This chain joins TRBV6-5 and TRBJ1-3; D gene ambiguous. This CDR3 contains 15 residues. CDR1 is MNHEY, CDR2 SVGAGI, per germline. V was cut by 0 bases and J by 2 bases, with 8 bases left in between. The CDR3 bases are TGTGCCAGCAGTTACTCGGGAGCAACTGGAAACACCATATATTTT. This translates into CASSYSGATGNTIYF.

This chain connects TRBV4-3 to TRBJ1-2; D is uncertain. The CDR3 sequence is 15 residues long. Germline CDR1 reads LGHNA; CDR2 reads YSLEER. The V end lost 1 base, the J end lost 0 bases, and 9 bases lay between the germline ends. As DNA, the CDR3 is TGCGCCAGCAGCCAAGCCCGCGGAGCTAACTATGGCTACACCTTC. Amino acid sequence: CASSQARGANYGYTF.